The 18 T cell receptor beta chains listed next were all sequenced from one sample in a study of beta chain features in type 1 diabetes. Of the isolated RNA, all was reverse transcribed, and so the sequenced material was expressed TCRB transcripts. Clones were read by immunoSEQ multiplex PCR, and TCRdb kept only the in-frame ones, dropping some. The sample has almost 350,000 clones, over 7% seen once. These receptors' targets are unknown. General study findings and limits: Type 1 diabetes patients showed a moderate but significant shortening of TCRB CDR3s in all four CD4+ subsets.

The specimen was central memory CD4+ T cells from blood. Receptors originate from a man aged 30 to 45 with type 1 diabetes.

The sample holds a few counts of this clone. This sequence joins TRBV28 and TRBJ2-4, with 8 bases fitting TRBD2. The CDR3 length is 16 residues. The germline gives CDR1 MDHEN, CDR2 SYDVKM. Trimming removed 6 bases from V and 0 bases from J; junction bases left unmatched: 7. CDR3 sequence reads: CASSPGGGLAKNIQYF. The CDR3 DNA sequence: TGTGCCAGCAGCCCCGGGGGGGGTCTAGCCAAAAACATTCAGTACTTC.

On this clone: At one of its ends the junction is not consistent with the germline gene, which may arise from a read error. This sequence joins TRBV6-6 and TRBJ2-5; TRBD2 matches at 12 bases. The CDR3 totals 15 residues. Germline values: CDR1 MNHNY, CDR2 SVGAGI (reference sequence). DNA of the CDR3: TGTGCCATCAGTCCGGGACTAGCGGGTGGAGAGACCCAGTACTTC. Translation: CAISPGLAGGETQYF.

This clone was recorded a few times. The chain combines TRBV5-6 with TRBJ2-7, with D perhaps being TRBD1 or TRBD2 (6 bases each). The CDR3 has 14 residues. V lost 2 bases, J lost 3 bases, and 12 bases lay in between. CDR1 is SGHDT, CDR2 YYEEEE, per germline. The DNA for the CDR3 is TGTGCCAGCAGCTTAGTAGAGGGGGGCTACGAGCAGTACTTC. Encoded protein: CASSLVEGGYEQYF.

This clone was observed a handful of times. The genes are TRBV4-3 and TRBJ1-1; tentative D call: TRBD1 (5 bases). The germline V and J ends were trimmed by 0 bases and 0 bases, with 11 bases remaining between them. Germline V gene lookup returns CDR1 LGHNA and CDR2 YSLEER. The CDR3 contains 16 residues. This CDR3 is CASSQEGRGLNTEAFF. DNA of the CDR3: TGCGCCAGCAGCCAAGAGGGTCGGGGCCTGAACACTGAAGCTTTCTTT.

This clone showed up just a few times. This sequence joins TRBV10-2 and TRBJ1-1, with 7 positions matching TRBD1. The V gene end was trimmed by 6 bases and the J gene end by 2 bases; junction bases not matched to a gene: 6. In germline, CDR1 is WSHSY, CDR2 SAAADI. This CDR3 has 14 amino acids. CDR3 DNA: TGCGCCAGCAGGAACAGGGGCGGAAACACTGAAGCTTTCTTT. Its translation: CASRNRGGNTEAFF.

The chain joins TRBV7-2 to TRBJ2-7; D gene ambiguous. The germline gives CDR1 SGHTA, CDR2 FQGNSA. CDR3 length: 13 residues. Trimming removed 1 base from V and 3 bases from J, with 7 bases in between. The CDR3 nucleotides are TGTGCCAGCAGCTTAGACACCTTCTACGAGCAGTACTTC. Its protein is CASSLDTFYEQYF. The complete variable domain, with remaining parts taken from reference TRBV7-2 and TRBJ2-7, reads GAGVSQSPSNKVTEKGKDVELRCDPISGHTALYWYRQSLGQGLEFLIYFQGNSAPDKSGLPSDRFSAERTGGSVSTLTIQRTQQEDSAVYLCASSLDTFYEQYFGPGTRLTVT.

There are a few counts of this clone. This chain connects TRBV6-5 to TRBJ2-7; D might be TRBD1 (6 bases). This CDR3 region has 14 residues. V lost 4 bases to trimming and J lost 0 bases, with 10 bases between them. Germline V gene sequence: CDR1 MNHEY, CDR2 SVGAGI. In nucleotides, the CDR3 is TGTGCCAGCAGTTGGGGGCAGAGCTCCTACGAGCAGTACTTC. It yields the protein CASSWGQSSYEQYF.

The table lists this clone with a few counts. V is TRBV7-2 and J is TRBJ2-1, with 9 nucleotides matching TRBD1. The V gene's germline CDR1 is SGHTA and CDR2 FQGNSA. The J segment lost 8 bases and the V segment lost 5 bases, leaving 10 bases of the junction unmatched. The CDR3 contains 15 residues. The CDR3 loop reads CASSTTGTGWYEQFF. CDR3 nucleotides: TGTGCCAGCAGCACCACCGGGACAGGGTGGTATGAGCAGTTCTTC.

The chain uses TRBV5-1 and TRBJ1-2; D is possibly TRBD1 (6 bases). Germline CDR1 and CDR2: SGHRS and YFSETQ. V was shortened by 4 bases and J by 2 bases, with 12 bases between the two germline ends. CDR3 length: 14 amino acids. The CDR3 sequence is CASSADTGNYGYTF. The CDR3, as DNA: TGCGCCAGCAGCGCAGACACAGGGAACTATGGCTACACCTTC. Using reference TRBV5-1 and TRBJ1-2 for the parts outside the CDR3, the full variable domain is KAGVTQTPRYLIKTRGQQVTLSCSPISGHRSVSWYQQTPGQGLQFLFEYFSETQRNKGNFPGRFSGRQFSNSRSEMNVSTLELGDSALYLCASSADTGNYGYTFGSGTRLTVV.

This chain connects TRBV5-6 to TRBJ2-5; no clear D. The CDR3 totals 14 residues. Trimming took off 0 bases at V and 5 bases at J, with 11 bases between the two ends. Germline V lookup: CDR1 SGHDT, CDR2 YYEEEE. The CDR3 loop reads CASSLGQLSETQYF. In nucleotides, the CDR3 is TGTGCCAGCAGCTTGGGCCAACTCTCGGAGACCCAGTACTTC.

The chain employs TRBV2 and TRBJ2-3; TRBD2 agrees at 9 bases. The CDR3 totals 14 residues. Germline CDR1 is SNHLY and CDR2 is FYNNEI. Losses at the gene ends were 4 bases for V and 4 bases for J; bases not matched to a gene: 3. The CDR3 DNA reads TGTGCCAGCAGTGGGTGGACTAGCGCAGATACGCAGTATTTT. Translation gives CASSGWTSADTQYF.

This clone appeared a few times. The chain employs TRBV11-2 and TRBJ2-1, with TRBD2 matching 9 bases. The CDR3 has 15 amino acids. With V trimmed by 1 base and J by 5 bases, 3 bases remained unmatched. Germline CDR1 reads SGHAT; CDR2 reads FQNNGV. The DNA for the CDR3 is TGTGCCAGCAGCTTAGTAGCGGGGGCCCACAATGAGCAGTTCTTC. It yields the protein CASSLVAGAHNEQFF.

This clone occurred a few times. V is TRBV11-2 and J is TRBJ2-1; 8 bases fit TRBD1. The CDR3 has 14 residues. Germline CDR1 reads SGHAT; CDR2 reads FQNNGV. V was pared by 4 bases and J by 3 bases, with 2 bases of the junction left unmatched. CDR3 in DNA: TGTGCCAGCAGCTCCGGGACAGGCTACAATGAGCAGTTCTTC. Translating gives CASSSGTGYNEQFF.

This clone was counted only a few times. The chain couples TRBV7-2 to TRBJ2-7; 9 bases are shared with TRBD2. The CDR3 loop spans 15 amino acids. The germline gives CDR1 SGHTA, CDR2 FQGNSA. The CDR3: CATGWGGLALSEQYF. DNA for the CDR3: TGTGCTACCGGATGGGGCGGACTAGCGCTTTCCGAGCAGTACTTC.

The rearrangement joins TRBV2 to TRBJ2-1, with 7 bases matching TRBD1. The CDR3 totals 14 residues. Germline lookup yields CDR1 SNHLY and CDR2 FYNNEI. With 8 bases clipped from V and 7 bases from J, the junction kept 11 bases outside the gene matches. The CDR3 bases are TGTGCCAGCTCGCCTGAGGGGGCGGGTAATGAGCAGTTCTTC. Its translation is CASSPEGAGNEQFF.

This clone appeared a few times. The CDR3 loop reads CAISDGGRTGEQYF. The DNA for the CDR3 is TGTGCCATCAGTGACGGAGGCAGAACGGGGGAGCAGTACTTC. The chain recombines TRBV10-3 with TRBJ2-7; D may be TRBD2 (5 bases). In germline, CDR1 is ENHRY, CDR2 SYGVKD. The CDR3 is 14 residues long. V lost 3 bases to trimming and J lost 7 bases, with 16 bases between them.

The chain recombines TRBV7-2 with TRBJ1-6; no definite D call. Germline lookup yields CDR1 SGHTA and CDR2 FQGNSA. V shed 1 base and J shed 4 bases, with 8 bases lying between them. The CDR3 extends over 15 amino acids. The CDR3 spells CASSLGTGYNSPLHF. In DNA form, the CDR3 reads TGTGCCAGCAGCTTAGGAACGGGATATAATTCACCCCTCCACTTT.

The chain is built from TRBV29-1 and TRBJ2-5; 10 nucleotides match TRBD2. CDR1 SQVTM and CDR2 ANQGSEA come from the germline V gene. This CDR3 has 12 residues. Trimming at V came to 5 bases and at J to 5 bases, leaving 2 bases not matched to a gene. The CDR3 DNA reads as TGCAGCGTTAGCGGGGGGGCCGAGACCCAGTACTTC. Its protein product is CSVSGGAETQYF. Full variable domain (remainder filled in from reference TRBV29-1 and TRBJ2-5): SAVISQKPSRDICQRGTSLTIQCQVDSQVTMMFWYRQQPGQSLTLIATANQGSEATYESGFVIDKFPISRPNLTFSTLTVSNMSPEDSSIYLCSVSGGAETQYFGPGTRLLVL.